This is a list of T cell receptor beta chains from one sample in a study of molecular identifiers for immune sequencing clone quantification. MiXCR was run by TCRdb on the PCR reads, yielding one entry per CDR3 protein. The data contain over 600,000 distinct CDR3 sequences, 20% of them singletons. What was sequenced was naive CD8+ T cells from blood, with Jurkat cell RNA spiked in. The receptors derive from a human donor in good health. Some libraries in this study had Jurkat cell RNA spiked in. The CDR3 runs from the conserved cysteine through the conserved F or W. A D gene is named only where the DNA matches it firmly. A clone size is listed for some rows: how often the clone was seen (once, few, many), or a class if it is expanded.

v_call: TRBV10-1
d_call: NA
j_call: TRBJ1-1
clone_size: many
cdr3_length: 13
cdr3_nt: TGCGCCAGCAGTGGTAACACGAACACTGAAGCTTTCTTT
cdr3_aa: CASSGNTNTEAFF

v_call: TRBV2
d_call: NA
j_call: TRBJ2-7
clone_size: few
cdr3_length: 14
cdr3_nt: TGTGCCAGCAGTGAAGCGCTTACAACATACGAGCAGTACTTC
cdr3_aa: CASSEALTTYEQYF

v_call: TRBV20-1
d_call: NA
j_call: TRBJ1-6
clone_size: NA
cdr3_length: 17
cdr3_nt: TGCAGTGCTAGAGATCGGGGTGGGGTCGTAGGGGATTCACCCCTCCACTTT
cdr3_aa: CSARDRGGVVGDSPLHF

v_call: TRBV6-5
d_call: TRBD2
j_call: TRBJ2-7
clone_size: few
cdr3_length: 15
cdr3_nt: TGTGCCAGCAGTTCGGGAGGGCTAGCGGCCTACGAGCAGTACTTC
cdr3_aa: CASSSGGLAAYEQYF

v_call: TRBV29-1
d_call: TRBD2
j_call: TRBJ2-1
clone_size: many
cdr3_length: 16
cdr3_nt: TGCAGCGTGGGACTAGCGGATCGTTTCTCCTACAATGAGCAGTTCTTC
cdr3_aa: CSVGLADRFSYNEQFF

v_call: TRBV11-2
d_call: NA
j_call: TRBJ2-3
clone_size: many
cdr3_length: 15
cdr3_nt: TGTGCCAGCAGCTTAGGGGAGTTTGGCACAGATACGCAGTATTTT
cdr3_aa: CASSLGEFGTDTQYF

v_call: TRBV27
d_call: NA
j_call: TRBJ2-2
clone_size: many
cdr3_length: 14
cdr3_nt: TGTGCCAGCAGTTTATTAGGGAACACCGGGGAGCTGTTTTTT
cdr3_aa: CASSLLGNTGELFF

v_call: TRBV28
d_call: TRBD1
j_call: TRBJ2-7
clone_size: many
cdr3_length: 20
cdr3_nt: TGTGCCAGCAGTTTGGGCCCCCGACATGCTGTGACAGGGCTCCCCTACGAGCAGTACTTC
cdr3_aa: CASSLGPRHAVTGLPYEQYF

v_call: TRBV6-5
d_call: TRBD2
j_call: TRBJ2-5
clone_size: many
cdr3_length: 15
cdr3_nt: TGTGCCAGCAGTTACATAGCGGGGACCCAAGAGACCCAGTACTTC
cdr3_aa: CASSYIAGTQETQYF

v_call: TRBV3-2
d_call: NA
j_call: TRBJ2-3
clone_size: NA
cdr3_length: 20
cdr3_nt: TGTGCCAGCAGCCCCCCCCGGTCTCAGCGCCGATTCTCAGGCACAGATACGCAGTATTTT
cdr3_aa: CASSPPRSQRRFSGTDTQYF

v_call: TRBV10-2
d_call: NA
j_call: TRBJ2-3
clone_size: many
cdr3_length: 14
cdr3_nt: TGCGCCAGCAGTGCGGTCTCTTTGGCAGATACGCAGTATTTT
cdr3_aa: CASSAVSLADTQYF